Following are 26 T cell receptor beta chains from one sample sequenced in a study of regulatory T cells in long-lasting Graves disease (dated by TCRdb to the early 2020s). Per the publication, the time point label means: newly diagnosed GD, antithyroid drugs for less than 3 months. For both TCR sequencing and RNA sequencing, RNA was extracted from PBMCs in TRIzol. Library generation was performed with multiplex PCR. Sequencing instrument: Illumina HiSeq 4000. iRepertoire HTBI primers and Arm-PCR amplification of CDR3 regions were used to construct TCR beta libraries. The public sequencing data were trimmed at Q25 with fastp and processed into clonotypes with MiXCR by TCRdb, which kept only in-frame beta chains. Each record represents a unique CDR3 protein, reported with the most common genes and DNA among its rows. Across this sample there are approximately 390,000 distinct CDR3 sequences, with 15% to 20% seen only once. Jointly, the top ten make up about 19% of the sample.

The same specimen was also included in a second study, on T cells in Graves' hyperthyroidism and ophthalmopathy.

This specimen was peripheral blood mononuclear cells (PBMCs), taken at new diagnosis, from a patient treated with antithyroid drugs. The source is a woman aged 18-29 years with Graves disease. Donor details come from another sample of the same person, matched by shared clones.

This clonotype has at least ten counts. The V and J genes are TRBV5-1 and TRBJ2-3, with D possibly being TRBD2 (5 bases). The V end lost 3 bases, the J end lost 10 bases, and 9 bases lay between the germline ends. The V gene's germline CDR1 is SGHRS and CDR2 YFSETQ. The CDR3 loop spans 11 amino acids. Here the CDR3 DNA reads TGCGCCAGCAGCTCCGCGGAGGCGCAGTATTTT. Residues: CASSSAEAQYF.

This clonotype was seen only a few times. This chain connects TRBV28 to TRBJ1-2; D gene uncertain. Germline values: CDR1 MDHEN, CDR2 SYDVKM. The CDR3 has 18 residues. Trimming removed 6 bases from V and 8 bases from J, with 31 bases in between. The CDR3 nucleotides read TGTGCCAGCAGCTCATCCCGACGGGCGGGCAGTACTTACCGCGGCTACACCTTC. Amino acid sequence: CASSSSRRAGSTYRGYTF.

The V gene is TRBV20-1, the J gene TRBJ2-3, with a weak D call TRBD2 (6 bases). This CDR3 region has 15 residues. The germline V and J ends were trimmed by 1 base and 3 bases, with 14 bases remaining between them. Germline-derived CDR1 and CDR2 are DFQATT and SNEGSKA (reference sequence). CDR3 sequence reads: CSARVGGFGTDTQYF. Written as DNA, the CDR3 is TGCAGTGCTAGAGTTGGGGGGTTCGGTACAGATACGCAGTATTTT.

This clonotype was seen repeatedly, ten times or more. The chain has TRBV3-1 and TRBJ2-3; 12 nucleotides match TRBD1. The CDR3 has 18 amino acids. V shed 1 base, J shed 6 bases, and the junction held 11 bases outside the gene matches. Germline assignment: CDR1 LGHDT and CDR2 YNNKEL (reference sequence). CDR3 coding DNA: TGTGCCAGCAGCCAAGTTCGGCAGGGACAGGGGGCGGCGGATACGCAGTATTTT. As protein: CASSQVRQGQGAADTQYF.

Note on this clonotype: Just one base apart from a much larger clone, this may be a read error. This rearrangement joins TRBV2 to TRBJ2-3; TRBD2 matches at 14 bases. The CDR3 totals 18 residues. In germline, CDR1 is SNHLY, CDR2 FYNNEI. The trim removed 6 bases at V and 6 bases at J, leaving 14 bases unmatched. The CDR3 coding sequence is TGTGCCAGCAGCGTAGTAGGACTAGCGGGGGGCCCAAGGGATACGCAGTATTTT. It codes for CASSVVGLAGGPRDTQYF.

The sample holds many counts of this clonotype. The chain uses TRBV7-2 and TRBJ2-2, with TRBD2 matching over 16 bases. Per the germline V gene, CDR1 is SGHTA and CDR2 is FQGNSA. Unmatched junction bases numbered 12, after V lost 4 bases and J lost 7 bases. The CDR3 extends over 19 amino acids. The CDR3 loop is CASSSSGTSGRARRGELFF. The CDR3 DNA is TGTGCCAGCAGCTCCTCCGGGACTAGCGGGAGGGCGCGTCGCGGGGAGCTGTTTTTT.

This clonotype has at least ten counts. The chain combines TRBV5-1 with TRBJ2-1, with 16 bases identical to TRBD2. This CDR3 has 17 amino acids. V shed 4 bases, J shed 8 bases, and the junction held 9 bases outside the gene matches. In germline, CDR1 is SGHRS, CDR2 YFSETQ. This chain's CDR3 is CASSPGLAGGFRDEQFF. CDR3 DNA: TGCGCCAGCAGCCCGGGACTAGCGGGGGGGTTTAGGGATGAGCAGTTCTTC.

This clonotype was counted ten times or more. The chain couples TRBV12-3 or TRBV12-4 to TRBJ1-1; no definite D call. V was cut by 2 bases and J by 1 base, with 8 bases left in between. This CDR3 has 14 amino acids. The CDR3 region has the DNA TGTGCCAGCAGTTTAACCCACAGGAACACTGAAGCTTTCTTT. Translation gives CASSLTHRNTEAFF.

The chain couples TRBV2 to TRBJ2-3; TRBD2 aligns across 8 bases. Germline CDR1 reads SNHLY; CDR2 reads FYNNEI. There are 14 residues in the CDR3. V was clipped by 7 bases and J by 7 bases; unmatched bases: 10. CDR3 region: CASILWSGGNTQYF. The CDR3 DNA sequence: TGTGCCAGCATACTATGGAGCGGGGGAAATACGCAGTATTTT.

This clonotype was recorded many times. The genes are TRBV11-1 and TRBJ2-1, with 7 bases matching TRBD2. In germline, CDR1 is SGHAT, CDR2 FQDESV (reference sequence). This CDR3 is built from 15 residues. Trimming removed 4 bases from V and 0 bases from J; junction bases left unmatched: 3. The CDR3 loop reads CASSSGLPSYNEQFF. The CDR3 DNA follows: TGTGCCAGCAGCTCGGGACTACCCTCCTACAATGAGCAGTTCTTC.

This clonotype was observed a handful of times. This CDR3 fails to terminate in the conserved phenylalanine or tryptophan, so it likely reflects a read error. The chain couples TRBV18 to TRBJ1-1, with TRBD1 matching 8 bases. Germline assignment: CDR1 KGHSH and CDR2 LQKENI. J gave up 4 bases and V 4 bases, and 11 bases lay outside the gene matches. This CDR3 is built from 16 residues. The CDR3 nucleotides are TGTGCCAGCTCACGCCCAGCAGGGGGCTTTGGCACTGAAGCTTTCTCT. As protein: CASSRPAGGFGTEAFS.

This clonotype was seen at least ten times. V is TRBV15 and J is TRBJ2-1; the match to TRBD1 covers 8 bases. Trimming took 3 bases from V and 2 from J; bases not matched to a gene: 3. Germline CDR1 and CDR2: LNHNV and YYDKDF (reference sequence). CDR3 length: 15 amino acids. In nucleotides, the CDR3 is TGTGCCACCAGCAGCGAACAGGGGGCCTACAATGAGCAGTTCTTC. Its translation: CATSSEQGAYNEQFF.

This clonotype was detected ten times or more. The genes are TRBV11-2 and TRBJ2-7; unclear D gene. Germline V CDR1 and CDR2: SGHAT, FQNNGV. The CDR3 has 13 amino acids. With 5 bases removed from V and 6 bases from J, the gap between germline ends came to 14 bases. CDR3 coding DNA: TGTGCCAGCAGCCCGTCTCGGACCGGCGAGCAGTACTTC. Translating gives CASSPSRTGEQYF.

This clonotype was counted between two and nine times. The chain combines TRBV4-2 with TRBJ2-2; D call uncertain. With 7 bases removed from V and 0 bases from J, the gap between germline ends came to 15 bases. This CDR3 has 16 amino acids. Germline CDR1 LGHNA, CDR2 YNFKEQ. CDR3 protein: CASTYNRRSNTGELFF. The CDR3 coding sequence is TGTGCCAGCACCTATAATAGGCGGTCGAACACCGGGGAGCTGTTTTTT.

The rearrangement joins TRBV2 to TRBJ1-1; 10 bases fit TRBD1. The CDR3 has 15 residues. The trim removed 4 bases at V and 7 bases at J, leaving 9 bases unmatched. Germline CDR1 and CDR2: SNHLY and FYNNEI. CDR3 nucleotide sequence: TGTGCCAGCAGTGCGGGACAGGGGACAAAAATTGAAGCTTTCTTT. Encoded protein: CASSAGQGTKIEAFF. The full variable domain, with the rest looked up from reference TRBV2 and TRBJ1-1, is EPEVTQTPSHQVTQMGQEVILRCVPISNHLYFYWYRQILGQKVEFLVSFYNNEISEKSEIFDDQFSVERPDGSNFTLKIRSTKLEDSAMYFCASSAGQGTKIEAFFGQGTRLTVV.

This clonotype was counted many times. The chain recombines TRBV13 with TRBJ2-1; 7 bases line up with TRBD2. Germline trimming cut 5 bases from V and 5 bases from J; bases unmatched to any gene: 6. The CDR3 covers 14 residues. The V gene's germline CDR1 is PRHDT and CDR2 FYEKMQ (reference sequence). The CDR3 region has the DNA TGTGCCAGCAGCACAGGACTAGTCCACAATGAGCAGTTCTTC. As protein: CASSTGLVHNEQFF.

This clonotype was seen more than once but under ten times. The CDR3 is CASSDRVANEQFF. As DNA, the CDR3 is TGCGCCAGCAGCGATAGGGTAGCAAATGAGCAGTTCTTC. The rearrangement joins TRBV5-1 to TRBJ2-1; unclear D gene. The V end lost 4 bases, the J end lost 7 bases, and 12 bases lay between the germline ends. CDR1 is SGHRS and CDR2 is YFSETQ in the germline V gene. The CDR3 runs 13 residues.

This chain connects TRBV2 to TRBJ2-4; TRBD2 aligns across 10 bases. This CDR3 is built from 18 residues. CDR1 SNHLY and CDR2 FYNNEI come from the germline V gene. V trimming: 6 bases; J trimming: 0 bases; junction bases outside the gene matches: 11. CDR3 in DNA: TGTGCCAGCAGCCGCGGACTAGCGGCGTTCCGAGCCAAAAACATTCAGTACTTC. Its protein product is CASSRGLAAFRAKNIQYF. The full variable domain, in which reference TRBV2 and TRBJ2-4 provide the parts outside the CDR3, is EPEVTQTPSHQVTQMGQEVILRCVPISNHLYFYWYRQILGQKVEFLVSFYNNEISEKSEIFDDQFSVERPDGSNFTLKIRSTKLEDSAMYFCASSRGLAAFRAKNIQYFGAGTRLSVL.

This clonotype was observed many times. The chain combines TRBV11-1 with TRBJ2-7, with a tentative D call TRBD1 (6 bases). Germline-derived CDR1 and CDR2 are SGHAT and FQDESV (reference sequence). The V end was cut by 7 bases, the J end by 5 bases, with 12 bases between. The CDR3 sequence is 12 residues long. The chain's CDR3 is CASTYNRDEQYF. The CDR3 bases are TGTGCCAGCACCTACAACAGGGACGAGCAGTACTTC.

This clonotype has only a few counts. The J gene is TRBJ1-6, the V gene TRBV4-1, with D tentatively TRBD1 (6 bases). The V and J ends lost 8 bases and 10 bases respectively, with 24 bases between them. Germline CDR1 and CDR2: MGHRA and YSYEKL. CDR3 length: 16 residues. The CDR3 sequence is CASADLTGGSKSPLHF. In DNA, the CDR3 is TGCGCCAGCGCCGACCTGACAGGCGGGTCGAAGTCACCCCTCCACTTT.

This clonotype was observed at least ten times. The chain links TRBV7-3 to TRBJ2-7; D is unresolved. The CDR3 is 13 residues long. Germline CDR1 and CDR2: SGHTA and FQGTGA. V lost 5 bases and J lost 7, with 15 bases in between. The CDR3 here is CASSARGYGEQYF. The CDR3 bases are TGTGCCAGCAGCGCCCGCGGCTATGGTGAGCAGTACTTC.

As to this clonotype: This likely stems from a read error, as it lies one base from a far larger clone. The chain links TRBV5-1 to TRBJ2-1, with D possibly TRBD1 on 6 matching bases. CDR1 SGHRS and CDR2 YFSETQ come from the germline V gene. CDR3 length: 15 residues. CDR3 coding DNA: TGTGCCAGCAGCCGACCGGACAGCCCCTACAAGGAGCAGTTCTTC. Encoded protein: CASSRPDSPYKEQFF.

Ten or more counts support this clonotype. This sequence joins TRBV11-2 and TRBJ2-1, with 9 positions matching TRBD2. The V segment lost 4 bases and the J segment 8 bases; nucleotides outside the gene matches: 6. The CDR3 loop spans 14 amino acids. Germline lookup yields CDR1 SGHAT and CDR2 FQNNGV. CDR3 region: CASSSISGSHEQFF. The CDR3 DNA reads TGTGCCAGCAGCTCCATTAGCGGGAGCCATGAGCAGTTCTTC.

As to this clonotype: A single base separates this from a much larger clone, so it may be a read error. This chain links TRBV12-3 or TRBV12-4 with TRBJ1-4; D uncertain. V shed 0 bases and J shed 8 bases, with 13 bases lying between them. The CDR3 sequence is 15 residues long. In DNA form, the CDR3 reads TGTGCCAGCAGTTTAGCGGAACAACGGTACGAAAAACTGTTTTTT. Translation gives CASSLAEQRYEKLFF.

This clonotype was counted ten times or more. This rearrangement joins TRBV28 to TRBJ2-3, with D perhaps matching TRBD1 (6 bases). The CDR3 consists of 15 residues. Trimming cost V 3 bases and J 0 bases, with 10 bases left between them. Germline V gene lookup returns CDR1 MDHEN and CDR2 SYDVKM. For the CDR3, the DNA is TGTGCCAGCAGTTTTACAGGGCCAAGCACAGATACGCAGTATTTT. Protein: CASSFTGPSTDTQYF.

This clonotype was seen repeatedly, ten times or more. Here the CDR3 reads CASSTQGGNEQFF. Here the CDR3 DNA reads TGTGCCAGCTCTACGCAGGGAGGGAATGAGCAGTTCTTC. The rearrangement links TRBV6-2 or TRBV6-3 to TRBJ2-1, with 7 bases aligning to TRBD2. With V trimmed by 8 bases and J by 7 bases, 8 bases remained unmatched. This CDR3 is built from 13 residues. Germline V gene sequence: CDR1 MNHEY, CDR2 SVGEGT.